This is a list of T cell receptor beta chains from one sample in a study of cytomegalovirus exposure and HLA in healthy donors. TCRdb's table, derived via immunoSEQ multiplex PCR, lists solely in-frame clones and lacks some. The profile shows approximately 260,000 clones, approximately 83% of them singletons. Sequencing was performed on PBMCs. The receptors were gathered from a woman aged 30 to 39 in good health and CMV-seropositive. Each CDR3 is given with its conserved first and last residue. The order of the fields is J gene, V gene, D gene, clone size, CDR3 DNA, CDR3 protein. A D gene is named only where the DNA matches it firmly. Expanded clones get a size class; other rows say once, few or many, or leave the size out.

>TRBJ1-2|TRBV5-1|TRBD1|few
TGCGCCAGCAGCGGGGGACAGCAAGGTGGCTATGGCTACACCTTC
CASSGGQQGGYGYTF
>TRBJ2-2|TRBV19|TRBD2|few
TGTGCCAGTAGTATAAGGGGGACTAGACCAGCCGGGGAGCTGTTTTTT
CASSIRGTRPAGELFF
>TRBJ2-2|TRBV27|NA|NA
TGTGCCAGCAGTCGCCTCTTTGTTTCGCGTGGCACCGGGGAGCTGTTTTTT
CASSRLFVSRGTGELFF
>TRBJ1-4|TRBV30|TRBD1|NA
TGTGCCGGAAGGGGGGACAGAGACGGGGAAAAACTGTTTTTT
CAGRGDRDGEKLFF
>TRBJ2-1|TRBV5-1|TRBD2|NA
TGCGCCAGCAGCTTGGCCGGGACTAGCGGTTACAATGAGCAGTTCTTC
CASSLAGTSGYNEQFF
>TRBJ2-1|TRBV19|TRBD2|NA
TGTGCCAGTAGTATCACCCTAGCGGTCTACAATGAGCAGTTCTTC
CASSITLAVYNEQFF
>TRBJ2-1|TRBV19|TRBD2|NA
TGTGCCAGTAGTATCGGGACTAGCCGGTACAATGAGCAGTTCTTC
CASSIGTSRYNEQFF
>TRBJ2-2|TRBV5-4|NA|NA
TGTGCCAGCAGCTTCACAGGGCACACCGGGGAGCTGTTTTTT
CASSFTGHTGELFF
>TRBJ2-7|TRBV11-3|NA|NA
TGTGCCAGCAGCCCCTCTCCCAGGGGGACTAGGGTCTACGAGCAGTACTTC
CASSPSPRGTRVYEQYF
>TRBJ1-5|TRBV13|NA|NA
TGTGCCAGCAGCACCTACAATCAGCCCCAGCATTTT
CASSTYNQPQHF
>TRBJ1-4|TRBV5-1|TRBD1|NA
TGCGCCAGCAGCTCACAGGGACAGACTAATGAAAAACTGTTTTTT
CASSSQGQTNEKLFF
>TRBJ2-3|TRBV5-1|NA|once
TGCGCCAGCAGCTTGGTTCCGCAGACAGATACGCAGTATTTT
CASSLVPQTDTQYF
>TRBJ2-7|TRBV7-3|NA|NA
TGTGCCAGCAGCATCCGGGACAAGAGGGAGCAGTACTTC
CASSIRDKREQYF
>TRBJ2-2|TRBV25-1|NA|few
TGTGCCAGCACTAGCACCGGGGAGCTGTTTTTT
CASTSTGELFF
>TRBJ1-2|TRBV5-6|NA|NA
TGTGCCAGCAGCTTGGCATACGGGGGTACGGGTAACTATGGCTACACCTTC
CASSLAYGGTGNYGYTF
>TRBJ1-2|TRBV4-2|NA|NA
TGTGCCAGCAGCCAAGTAGGATTTGGGTACAACCCGCTAGAGTATGGCTACACCTTC
CASSQVGFGYNPLEYGYTF